This T cell receptor (beta chain) was recorded in a study of shared clonotypes between healthy human individuals. Across the whole study: Per donor, CD8 memory used one plate, CD8 naive used two, CD4 memory used three and CD4 naive used three.

CDR3 size: 16 residues. The V gene end was trimmed by 5 bases and the J gene end by 5 bases; junction bases not matched to a gene: 13. Germline V gene lookup returns CDR1 PRHDT and CDR2 FYEKMQ (reference sequence). The table lists this clone with many counts. The data were produced by immunoSEQ multiplex PCR, yet TCRdb's version contains in-frame clones alone and is incomplete. The data hold 650,000 to 800,000 clones, with roughly 72% observed a single time. This TCR was sampled from a woman in her 30s in good health. The V call is TRBV13, the J call TRBJ2-5, with 8 bases that match TRBD1. Specimen: memory CD4+ T cells sorted from blood. Subset meaning: CD45RA-negative fraction. The CDR3 DNA reads TGTGCCAGCAGCCCAAAACCAGGGGGCGTGAGGGAGACCCAGTACTTC. Its translation: CASSPKPGGVRETQYF. Supplemented by reference TRBV13 and TRBJ2-5, the full variable domain reads AAGVIQSPRHLIKEKRETATLKCYPIPRHDTVYWYQQGPGQDPQFLISFYEKMQSDKGSIPDRFSAQQFSDYHSELNMSSLELGDSALYFCASSPKPGGVRETQYFGPGTRLLVL.